These T cell receptor beta chains were read from a single sample in a study of blood T cell repertoires in COVID-19. The table came from immunoSEQ multiplex PCR; TCRdb's copy has only in-frame clones and leaves some out. The sample lists a few hundred thousand clones, around four fifths occurring once. The sample taken for sequencing was peripheral blood. All receptors derive from a man aged 45 to 65 with active or convalescent COVID-19. CDR3s leave out the opening cysteine and the closing phenylalanine or tryptophan. D genes are given only for firm matches.

V gene: TRBV5-1
D gene: NA
CDR3 protein: ASSFTPTATNYGYT

V gene: TRBV19
D gene: TRBD2
CDR3 protein: ATRSGSVTDTQY

V gene: TRBV28
D gene: NA
CDR3 protein: ASSLGGVATNEKLF

V gene: TRBV11-2
D gene: NA
CDR3 protein: ASSFRGFAGELF

V gene: TRBV14
D gene: TRBD1
CDR3 protein: ASSRRITGGGTEAF

V gene: TRBV27
D gene: TRBD1
CDR3 protein: ASSFDRVGEKLF

V gene: TRBV7-8
D gene: NA
CDR3 protein: ASSLAWQGRTDTQY

V gene: TRBV19
D gene: NA
CDR3 protein: ASSFVPLRGTEAF

V gene: TRBV6-5
D gene: NA
CDR3 protein: ASFRVGTDTQY

V gene: TRBV11-3
D gene: NA
CDR3 protein: ASSLLGSGSDTQY

V gene: TRBV5-1
D gene: TRBD1
CDR3 protein: ASSYTRDSYGYT

V gene: TRBV6-1
D gene: TRBD1
CDR3 protein: ASSEYSQGAKNEQF

V gene: TRBV2
D gene: TRBD1
CDR3 protein: ARGDRGLRT

V gene: TRBV9
D gene: NA
CDR3 protein: ASSVGGGYNSPLH

V gene: TRBV18
D gene: TRBD1
CDR3 protein: ASSDRGTPGANVLT

V gene: TRBV7-8
D gene: NA
CDR3 protein: ASSPISYEQY

V gene: TRBV30
D gene: NA
CDR3 protein: AWSPVGTEAF

V gene: TRBV7-9
D gene: NA
CDR3 protein: ASSSRRGTDTQY

V gene: TRBV4-1
D gene: NA
CDR3 protein: ASSQGLQGTNEKLF

V gene: TRBV27
D gene: TRBD1
CDR3 protein: ASSRTGFNYGYT

V gene: TRBV5-6
D gene: NA
CDR3 protein: ASSFKAAQNTEAF

V gene: TRBV7-6
D gene: NA
CDR3 protein: ASSLEQVEVRVTGNEQF

V gene: TRBV7-8
D gene: TRBD1
CDR3 protein: ASSPTGGKNIQY

V gene: TRBV27
D gene: NA
CDR3 protein: ASSTPGRLGTEAF

V gene: TRBV6-5
D gene: TRBD1
CDR3 protein: ASSPGQNYGYT

V gene: TRBV30
D gene: NA
CDR3 protein: AWVRGGATEAF

V gene: TRBV10-3
D gene: TRBD2
CDR3 protein: AIRPDSGEETQY

V gene: TRBV6-6
D gene: TRBD1
CDR3 protein: ASSTDRFKEDTEAF

V gene: TRBV5-1
D gene: TRBD2
CDR3 protein: ASSAQPSGTETQY

V gene: TRBV6-5
D gene: NA
CDR3 protein: ASSPRIEAF

V gene: TRBV3-1/TRBV3-2
D gene: NA
CDR3 protein: ASSRYLMDQRTEYNSPLH

V gene: TRBV10-3
D gene: TRBD1
CDR3 protein: AIGTANSYEQY

V gene: TRBV27
D gene: NA
CDR3 protein: ASGIREEGDYGYT

V gene: TRBV6-5
D gene: NA
CDR3 protein: ASSYSGNNEKLF

V gene: TRBV7-3
D gene: NA
CDR3 protein: ASSPTPTSYNEQF

V gene: TRBV7-2
D gene: TRBD1
CDR3 protein: ASSSDRGRVNQPQH

V gene: TRBV27
D gene: NA
CDR3 protein: ASRSPGETQY

V gene: TRBV18
D gene: TRBD2
CDR3 protein: ASSPGGGGAETYEQY

V gene: TRBV7-2
D gene: TRBD1
CDR3 protein: ASSTDRGAGELF

V gene: TRBV7-9
D gene: NA
CDR3 protein: ASSLALTGVNGNTIY

V gene: TRBV5-4
D gene: TRBD1
CDR3 protein: ASSASPGTGTSF

V gene: TRBV19
D gene: TRBD1
CDR3 protein: ASSFSGQGASYEQY

V gene: TRBV6-2/TRBV6-3
D gene: NA
CDR3 protein: ASSYSTLAGGYT

V gene: TRBV24-1
D gene: TRBD1
CDR3 protein: ATSLGTGYGYT

V gene: TRBV28
D gene: TRBD1
CDR3 protein: ASSVLRGRGTEAF

V gene: TRBV7-6
D gene: NA
CDR3 protein: ASSLGAGDTEAF

V gene: TRBV5-4
D gene: TRBD2
CDR3 protein: ASSPDSGGVYNEQF